Below are 27 T cell receptor beta chains sequenced from a single sample in a study of T cell responses to AZD1222 COVID-19 vaccine. Using immunoSEQ multiplex PCR, the repertoire was profiled, and TCRdb retains in-frame clones only, with some absent. Counted here are 100,000 to 150,000 clones, more than 70% occurring once; the ten biggest clones make up less than 2%. Sequencing was performed on peripheral blood, taken on day 0 of AZD1222 vaccination. The origin of the receptors is an adult in good health.

The J gene is TRBJ1-2, the V gene TRBV28; D is perhaps TRBD1 (6 bases). The CDR3 has 14 amino acids. Germline CDR1 MDHEN, CDR2 SYDVKM. Trimming took off 6 bases at V and 3 bases at J, with 14 bases between the two ends. The CDR3 region is CASRQGGQYYGYTF. In nucleotides, the CDR3 is TGTGCCAGCAGGCAAGGTGGACAGTACTATGGCTACACCTTC.

This clone appeared a single time. The V gene is TRBV28, the J gene TRBJ2-7; TRBD2 matches at 8 bases. CDR3 length: 14 residues. Germline V gene sequence: CDR1 MDHEN, CDR2 SYDVKM. V lost 6 bases, J lost 1 base, and 5 bases stayed unmatched. CDR3: CASRGSGGSYEQYF. The CDR3 nucleotides are TGTGCCAGCAGGGGGAGCGGGGGTTCCTACGAGCAGTACTTC.

DNA of the CDR3: TGTGCCAGCTCACCTCTAGGACAGCTTACTGAAGCTTTCTTT. It is translated as CASSPLGQLTEAFF. This chain connects TRBV18 to TRBJ1-1, with D possibly TRBD1 on 6 matching bases. The germline V and J ends were trimmed by 3 bases and 5 bases, with 13 bases remaining between them. This CDR3 contains 14 residues. The germline V gene encodes CDR1 KGHSH and CDR2 LQKENI.

The J gene is TRBJ1-1, the V gene TRBV2; D unclear. Germline values: CDR1 SNHLY, CDR2 FYNNEI. Trimming left V 3 bases short and J 8 bases short, with 10 bases between. The CDR3 spans 12 residues. CDR3 residues: CASSEEALEAFF. The CDR3, as DNA: TGTGCCAGCAGTGAGGAGGCTCTAGAAGCTTTCTTT.

The V gene is TRBV7-9, the J gene TRBJ1-1, with D perhaps TRBD1 (6 bases). Trimming removed 4 bases at V and 2 bases at J, with 17 bases between. There are 16 residues in the CDR3. Germline CDR1 and CDR2: SEHNR and FQNEAQ (reference sequence). CDR3 in amino acids: CASSSGAPGYNTEAFF. In DNA, the CDR3 is TGTGCCAGCAGCTCAGGGGCGCCAGGGTACAACACTGAAGCTTTCTTT.

The chain carries TRBV9 and TRBJ2-7; 7 positions match TRBD2. CDR3 length equals 14 residues. V shed 2 bases, J shed 3 bases, and the junction held 5 bases outside the gene matches. From germline, CDR1 is SGDLS and CDR2 YYNGEE. CDR3 amino acids: CASSVTSESYEQYF. The CDR3 nucleotides read TGTGCCAGCAGCGTTACTAGCGAGAGCTACGAGCAGTACTTC.

This clone was counted between two and nine times. This sequence joins TRBV7-2 and TRBJ2-3, with unresolved D. The V gene's germline CDR1 is SGHTA and CDR2 FQGNSA. The V end lost 1 base, the J end lost 4 bases, and 9 bases lay between the germline ends. The CDR3 sequence is 14 residues long. The CDR3 DNA sequence: TGTGCCAGCAGCTTAGTGGCCAGGCCAGATACGCAGTATTTT. Amino acids: CASSLVARPDTQYF.

V is TRBV29-1 and J is TRBJ2-7; TRBD1 aligns across 7 bases. The CDR3 has 13 residues. CDR1 and CDR2 (germline): SQVTM, ANQGSEA. J gave up 3 bases and V 6 bases, and 8 bases lay outside the gene matches. The CDR3 here is CSVPGTASYEQYF. In nucleotides, the CDR3 is TGCAGCGTGCCCGGGACAGCCAGCTACGAGCAGTACTTC.

This clone was recorded only once. The chain has TRBV30 and TRBJ2-3, with TRBD2 matching 7 bases. CDR1 is GTSNPN and CDR2 is SVGIG in the germline V gene (reference sequence). The CDR3 has 16 amino acids. Trimming took 1 base from V and 2 from J; bases not matched to a gene: 9. The CDR3 region is CAWSAQSGTVTDTQYF. CDR3 nucleotides: TGTGCCTGGAGTGCCCAAAGCGGGACGGTCACAGATACGCAGTATTTT.

The chain couples TRBV19 to TRBJ1-4; tentatively, D is TRBD1 (5 bases). The CDR3 is 15 amino acids. Germline V lookup: CDR1 LNHDA, CDR2 SQIVND (reference sequence). Trimming shortened V by 1 base and J by 8 bases, and 14 bases separated the two germline ends. CDR3 sequence (DNA): TGTGCCAGTAGTATAGCGCTGACACAGGACGAAAAACTGTTTTTT. The encoded protein is CASSIALTQDEKLFF.

This clone turned up a few times. The chain links TRBV12-5 to TRBJ1-1, with TRBD1 identical over 8 bases. Germline V gene sequence: CDR1 LGHNT, CDR2 FRNRAP. The CDR3 is 17 residues long. V shed 6 bases, J shed 0 bases, and the junction held 12 bases outside the gene matches. The CDR3 here is CASGFNIDRGLNTEAFF. CDR3 bases: TGTGCTAGTGGGTTTAACATAGACAGGGGTCTGAACACTGAAGCTTTCTTT.

V gene TRBV6-6 combines with J gene TRBJ1-2; a possible D gene is TRBD1 (5 bases). V was pared by 6 bases and J by 7 bases, with 21 bases between. This CDR3 is built from 15 residues. Germline CDR1 reads MNHNY; CDR2 reads SVGAGI (reference sequence). CDR3 DNA sequence: TGTGCCAGCAGCCCCGACCAGGTCAGGGTGGCTGGCTACACCTTC. Protein: CASSPDQVRVAGYTF.

V usage is TRBV29-1 and J usage is TRBJ1-1, with 10 nucleotides matching TRBD1. V was clipped by 6 bases and J by 5 bases; unmatched bases: 9. The length of the CDR3 is 14 residues. CDR1 and CDR2 from the germline V gene are SQVTM and ANQGSEA. The CDR3 region has the DNA TGCAGCGTCGACACGGGACAGGGGAATACTGAAGCTTTCTTT. Amino acids: CSVDTGQGNTEAFF.

V usage is TRBV7-9 and J usage is TRBJ1-2; TRBD1 aligns across 7 bases. CDR3 length equals 14 residues. Per germline, CDR1 SEHNR and CDR2 FQNEAQ (reference sequence). J lost 4 bases, V lost 6 bases, and 8 bases had no gene match. In nucleotides, the CDR3 is TGTGCCAGCAGGGACAGGACCGCAGGCTATGGCTACACCTTC. Protein: CASRDRTAGYGYTF.

The rearrangement uses TRBV29-1 and TRBJ2-3; TRBD2 matches at 16 bases. V shed 3 bases and J 5 bases; nucleotides not matched to a gene: 11. Germline assignment: CDR1 SQVTM and CDR2 ANQGSEA. The CDR3 runs to 18 residues. CDR3 sequence reads: CSVEGLAGGPSTIDTQYF. The DNA of the CDR3 is TGCAGCGTTGAGGGACTAGCGGGAGGGCCCTCCACGATAGATACGCAGTATTTT.

This clone was seen a single time. The chain uses TRBV28 and TRBJ2-5; 7 bases align to TRBD1. Germline CDR1 is MDHEN and CDR2 is SYDVKM. V dropped 10 bases and J dropped 2; count of bases not matched to a gene: 10. The CDR3 loop spans 14 amino acids. The CDR3 coding sequence is TGTGCCACCACAACCCTGGACAGGCAAGAGACCCAGTACTTC. It encodes CATTTLDRQETQYF.

The rearrangement links TRBV4-1 to TRBJ1-6, with 7 bases that match TRBD1. The length of the CDR3 is 16 residues. Per germline, CDR1 MGHRA and CDR2 YSYEKL. Germline trimming cut 1 base from V and 10 bases from J; bases unmatched to any gene: 10. Here the CDR3 DNA reads TGCGCCAGCAGCCAAGTCCCAGGGGGAGAGAACTCACCCCTCCACTTT. Encoded protein: CASSQVPGGENSPLHF.

This clone was seen a handful of times. The chain couples TRBV27 to TRBJ1-2; 8 positions match TRBD1. The CDR3 runs 14 residues. Losses at the gene ends were 6 bases for V and 5 bases for J; bases not matched to a gene: 8. Germline CDR1 MNHEY, CDR2 SMNVEV (reference sequence). The CDR3 spells CASSRLTGVYGYTF. CDR3 coding DNA: TGTGCCAGCAGCCGATTGACAGGGGTTTATGGCTACACCTTC.

The chain is built from TRBV7-3 and TRBJ2-3, with D possibly called TRBD1 or TRBD2 (5 bases each). Germline CDR1 and CDR2: SGHTA and FQGTGA. The V gene lost 3 bases and the J gene lost 0 bases, with 10 bases spanning the gap. This CDR3 is 15 amino acids long. The CDR3 loop is CASSFRGQSTDTQYF. The CDR3 DNA reads TGTGCCAGCAGCTTCCGGGGCCAGAGCACAGATACGCAGTATTTT.

The J gene is TRBJ2-5, the V gene TRBV5-1; TRBD1 or TRBD2 may be the D gene (5 bases each). V lost 4 bases and J 2 bases, leaving 18 bases between the germline ends. The CDR3 length is 16 residues. Looked up from germline, CDR1 is SGHRS and CDR2 is YFSETQ. The CDR3 loop reads CASSPITGTVQETQYF. The CDR3, as DNA: TGCGCCAGCAGCCCTATAACCGGGACGGTACAAGAGACCCAGTACTTC.

This chain uses TRBV24-1 with TRBJ1-4; no reliable D call. Per the germline V gene, CDR1 is KGHDR and CDR2 is SFDVKD. This CDR3 comprises 13 residues. Trimming removed 3 bases from V and 7 bases from J, with 8 bases in between. The CDR3 DNA is TGTGCCACCAGTGATGGGCATGGTGAAAAACTGTTTTTT. As protein: CATSDGHGEKLFF.

This clone was seen once. V is TRBV10-3 and J is TRBJ2-3; D is undetermined. CDR1 is ENHRY and CDR2 is SYGVKD in the germline V gene. Trimming removed 6 bases from V and 2 bases from J, with 3 bases in between. The length of the CDR3 is 11 residues. This CDR3 is CAIRDTDTQYF. Here the CDR3 DNA reads TGTGCCATCAGGGACACAGATACGCAGTATTTT.

The chain recombines TRBV19 with TRBJ2-7, with D tentatively TRBD1 (6 bases). Looked up from germline, CDR1 is LNHDA and CDR2 is SQIVND (reference sequence). CDR3 length: 14 amino acids. Trimming cost V 6 bases and J 0 bases, with 12 bases left between them. CDR3 protein: CASSGQGNSYEQYF. CDR3 bases: TGTGCCAGTAGCGGCCAGGGGAACTCCTACGAGCAGTACTTC.

The rearrangement joins TRBV2 to TRBJ1-1; 7 bases agree with TRBD1. Germline CDR1 reads SNHLY; CDR2 reads FYNNEI. This CDR3 spans 16 amino acids. V trimming: 4 bases; J trimming: 6 bases; junction bases outside the gene matches: 14. The CDR3, as DNA: TGTGCCAGCAGTGGAGCTACCCGTTTAGGGGGCCCTGAAGCTTTCTTT. As protein: CASSGATRLGGPEAFF.

The J gene is TRBJ1-1, the V gene TRBV6-5, with 8 bases fitting TRBD1. This CDR3 spans 14 amino acids. V trimming: 6 bases; J trimming: 1 base; junction bases outside the gene matches: 4. CDR1 is MNHEY and CDR2 is SVGAGI in the germline V gene. CDR3 coding DNA: TGTGCCAGCAGCTCGGGACAGGAGAACACTGAAGCTTTCTTT. Encoded protein: CASSSGQENTEAFF.

This clone was recorded once. This chain uses TRBV23-1 with TRBJ2-7; 14 bases agree with TRBD2. Being an ORF, TRBV23-1 has a function that is uncertain. The CDR3 runs 18 residues. V dropped 1 base and J dropped 3; count of bases not matched to a gene: 8. As DNA, the CDR3 is TGCGCCAGCAGTCAATTAGGTGGGACTAGCGGGAGAGACTACGAGCAGTACTTC. Translating it yields CASSQLGGTSGRDYEQYF.

CDR3 bases: TGTGCCAGCGGGGGGAACACTGAAGCTTTCTTT. The encoded protein is CASGGNTEAFF. The chain recombines TRBV7-8 with TRBJ1-1; perhaps TRBD1 as D (5 bases). Per the germline V gene, CDR1 is SGHVS and CDR2 is FQNEAQ. The CDR3 is 11 residues long. V was pared by 8 bases and J by 1 base, with 5 bases between.